This TCR beta chain was documented in a study of blood T cell repertoires in COVID-19 (dated by TCRdb to between 2020 and 2021). At the level of the whole study: The collaborator samples originated in the United States, Italy and Spain and spanned the acute and convalescent phases of COVID-19. The prospective study material was composed of cDNA or gDNA derived from T cells, B-cell-depleted T cells, or PBMCs. Subjects who had been exposed to COVID-19, were actively infected with it, or had recovered from it provided the deeply sampled blood TCRbeta repertoires that made up the dataset. A freely available public database, intended as a resource for researchers studying the immune response to SARS-CoV-2, is where the repertoires were released. The samples were drawn from two sources: the first 160 participants of the ongoing ImmuneRACE study, and 1,200 or so subjects contributed by 6 global collaborators. Nearly every sample came with metadata listing a de-identified subject ID, COVID-19 status, age in years and sex. HLA class I and class II types, where available, came from metadata supplied by the sample provider rather than from assay-based typing.

Taken from the germline V gene, the CDR1 and CDR2 loops are MDHEN and SYDVKM. V lost 7 bases and J lost 4 bases; the stretch between them is 10 bases long. The CDR3 runs 12 amino acids, cysteine and phenylalanine included. Only the CDR3 part of the read is kept: 36 bases, read in frame from the first base. Each collaborating institution followed its own protocols to collect whole blood in K2EDTA tubes. Collaborator samples were shipped for TCRbeta analysis as frozen whole blood, isolated PBMCs, or DNA extracted from either sample type. TCRbeta CDR3 regions were amplified from genomic DNA using the immunoSEQ Assay, a bias-controlled multiplex PCR. Per the authors' processing: The number of nucleated cells in each sample was estimated by amplification of reference gene primers within the assay. To quantify the absolute abundance of each unique TCRbeta CDR3 rearrangement, sequence reads were collapsed and filtered. For each sample, productive Simpson clonality was calculated as the square root of Simpson's diversity index over productive rearrangements. TCRdb's version of the immuneACCESS table is confined to in-frame rearrangements and falls short of the full clone set. An unresolved V gene accounts for under half of the shortfall where checked; the remainder is of unknown origin. Clonal size and the V and J genes are those of that table, whereas D and trimming came from the DNA. The sample table lists some 150,000 clones, 80% to 90% of them with a count of one. Roughly 2.5% of the sample rests with the top ten.

Overall study results and their limits: Clinical and demographic metadata were provided uncurated, with the amount varying by source and participant.

On this clone: Its specific antigen is unknown. No base quality information exists; no much larger clone differs at one position.

This receptor was obtained from a man aged 50-60 years with active COVID-19. Sequenced: peripheral blood. Recombination joined TRBV28 with TRBJ1-1, with no confident D gene call. The DNA sequence follows: TGTGCCAGCAACGAGGCCCCCACTGAAGCTTTCTTT. Its protein reads: CASNEAPTEAFF.